This T cell receptor beta chain was recorded in a study of blood T cells in healthy people across ages. This CDR3 is built from 15 residues. The V end was cut by 0 bases, the J end by 2 bases, with 11 bases between. Germline V lookup: CDR1 SGDLS, CDR2 YYNGEE. Study outcomes and limitations: As age increased, TCR beta diversity per million T cells fell in a roughly linear fashion.

As concerns this clonotype: Antigen: not known.

There were healthy Caucasian individuals from Russia, aged roughly 6 to 90, serving as donors. Alongside a J-beta primer mix, a sample-barcoded 5' primer served in a second PCR lasting about 7 to 12 cycles. TCRdb redid the calling of the 5' RACE reads with MiXCR, one entry per CDR3 protein. The table lists about 1,600,000 distinct CDR3 sequences, about 43% of them singletons. Sequencing input: blood. This receptor was taken from a woman in her late teens or twenties in good health. The chain employs TRBV9 and TRBJ2-5; D is undetermined. The CDR3 coding sequence is TGTGCCAGCAGCGTAGGCGGCGGAAATCAAGAGACCCAGTACTTC. This codes for CASSVGGGNQETQYF. Full variable domain (missing parts from reference TRBV9 and TRBJ2-5): DSGVTQTPKHLITATGQRVTLRCSPRSGDLSVYWYQQSLDQGLQFLIQYYNGEERAKGNILERFSAQQFPDLHSELNLSSLELGDSALYFCASSVGGGNQETQYFGPGTRLLVL.